This T cell receptor (beta chain) originates from a study of molecular identifiers for immune sequencing clone quantification. TCRdb passed the PCR reads through MiXCR, listing each CDR3 protein once. The table lists 400,000 to 600,000 distinct CDR3 sequences, about 25% of them singletons. Worth noting for this clonotype: One end of the junction does not line up with germline, which may come from a read error.

Germline CDR1 SGHTA, CDR2 FQGTGA. This CDR3 is 18 amino acids long. The chain recombines TRBV7-3 with TRBJ1-6; D not resolved. Specimen: naive CD8+ T cells from blood, with Jurkat cell RNA spiked in. The subset: FACS-sorted CD8+CD4-CCR7+CD45RA+ naive T cells. This TCR derives from a human donor in good health. Some libraries in this study had Jurkat cell RNA spiked in. This CDR3 reads CASPGTGRLSSYNSPLDF. The DNA of the CDR3 is TGTGCCAGCCCGGGAACGGGAAGACTAAGCTCCTATAATTCACCCCTCGACTTT.